This T cell receptor (beta chain) was identified during a study of shared clonotypes between healthy human individuals. General study points: The four-donor shared clonotypes exceeded non-shared clonotypes in generation probability, with non-shared ones scoring lower. Around 5% was the fraction of naive CD4 clonotypes found shared across several donors.

The ends lost 1 base at V and 7 bases at J; junction bases unmatched: 10. The germline gives CDR1 MGHRA, CDR2 YSYEKL. This CDR3 is built from 16 residues. To note about this clone: The antigen remains unidentified.

The donors, all of them Caucasian adults, lived in Nashville, Tennessee. Partitioning of CD4+ cells yielded a CD45RA+ naive subset and a CD45RA-negative memory subset. Profiled with immunoSEQ multiplex PCR; TCRdb holds only in-frame clones, not every one. This table has a few million clones, approximately 95% appearing once. Sequencing was done on a sample of naive CD4+ T cells from PBMCs. Subset noted: CD45RA+ positively selected. This chain links TRBV4-1 with TRBJ1-5; TRBD1 agrees at 7 bases. This receptor was identified in a man in his late teens or twenties in good health. Some clones in this sample may be carry-over from other donors' samples. CDR3 sequence: CASSQVQTIQGQPQHF. CDR3 nucleotides: TGCGCCAGCAGCCAAGTCCAAACGATACAGGGGCAGCCCCAGCATTTT.